This TCR beta chain is from a study of T cell responses to AZD1222 COVID-19 vaccine. The overall study: Second-dose groups at about 4 or about 12 weeks were pooled.

Overall study results and limits: Only a handful of AZD1222 recipients, five to seven in all, had baseline seropositivity. Vaccine-related CD4 TCRs covered spike, predominating at 160-218 and 743-854. Repertoires were obtained solely post-peak T cell response.

Note on this clone: Its antigen is not identified.

The repertoire was sequenced with immunoSEQ multiplex PCR; TCRdb's copy has only in-frame clones and lacks some. The sample has 150,000 to 200,000 clones, approximately 90% seen once; the top ten hold approximately 6.9%. V gave up 3 bases and J gave up 5 bases; unmatched junction bases: 6. The germline gives CDR1 KGHSH, CDR2 LQKENI. The CDR3 runs to 14 residues. Material: peripheral blood, obtained on day 0 of AZD1222 vaccination. The receptor comes from an adult in good health. This chain links TRBV18 with TRBJ2-5, with 7 bases lining up with TRBD1. CDR3 nucleotides: TGTGCCAGCTCACCGAAAACAGGGGATGAGACCCAGTACTTC. Its translation: CASSPKTGDETQYF.